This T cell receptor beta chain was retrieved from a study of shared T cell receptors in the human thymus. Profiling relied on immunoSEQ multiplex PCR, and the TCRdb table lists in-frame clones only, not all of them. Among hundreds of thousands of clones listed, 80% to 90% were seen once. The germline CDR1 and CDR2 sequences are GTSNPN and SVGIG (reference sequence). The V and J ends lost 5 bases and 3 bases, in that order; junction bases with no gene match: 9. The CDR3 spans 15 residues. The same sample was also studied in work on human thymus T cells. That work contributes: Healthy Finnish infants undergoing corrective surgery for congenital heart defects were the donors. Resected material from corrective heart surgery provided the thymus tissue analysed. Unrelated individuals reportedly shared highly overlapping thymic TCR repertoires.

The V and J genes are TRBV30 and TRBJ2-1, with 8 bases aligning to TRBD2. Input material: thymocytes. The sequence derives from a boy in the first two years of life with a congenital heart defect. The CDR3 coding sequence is TGTGCCTGGTCCTCGGGGGGGCCCGTCTACAATGAGCAGTTCTTC. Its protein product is CAWSSGGPVYNEQFF.